This TCR beta chain was captured by sequencing in a study of a mutant IDH1 vaccine in newly diagnosed glioma. The CDR3 covers 18 residues. The V gene end was trimmed by 6 bases and the J gene end by 2 bases; junction bases not matched to a gene: 17. CDR1 is MGHDK and CDR2 is SYGVNS in the germline V gene. The time point: baseline, week 1 (first vaccination visit). Indicated treatment: pre-vaccination baseline after standard-of-care therapy. Each of the donors came in with new WHO grade 3 or 4 astrocytomas that were IDH1-mutant and ATRX-lost. TCRdb's table, derived via immunoSEQ multiplex PCR, lists solely in-frame clones and lacks some. This table has under 90,000 clones, about four fifths appearing once.

The source of this sequence is a man over 45 with glioma. This chain uses TRBV25-1 with TRBJ2-3, with 7 bases identical to TRBD1. This material consisted of PBMCs, taken from a glioma patient treated with radiotherapy, temozolomide or both. For the CDR3, the DNA is TGTGCCAGCAGCCCCAACCCGGGACAGCGTGGTCTCACAGATACGCAGTATTTT. It yields the protein CASSPNPGQRGLTDTQYF.